The clone carrying this T cell receptor beta chain was observed a few times. As yet, its antigen is unknown. The entry originates in a study of T-cell memory formation after mild COVID-19. TCRdb processed the 5' RACE reads anew with MiXCR; each CDR3 protein has one entry. Among 300,000 to 350,000 distinct CDR3 sequences listed, roughly 19% were seen once. From germline, CDR1 is SNHLY and CDR2 FYNNEI. The ends lost 6 bases at V and 7 bases at J; junction bases unmatched: 6. The CDR3 length is 14 residues. General study findings and limits: Second-wave clones peaking on day 37 lacked confirmed SARS-CoV-2 specificity.

The source is a man aged 18 to 35 who had mild COVID-19 (a few samples of this study predate the infection). Cell type and time point are not known. Source material: PBMCs or a T cell subset sorted from them (not recorded which). The genes are TRBV2 and TRBJ2-2; 9 nucleotides match TRBD1. As DNA, the CDR3 is TGTGCCAGCAGCACAGGGGGCGCGGGCGGGGAGCTGTTTTTT. Residues: CASSTGGAGGELFF. Full variable domain (remainder filled in from reference TRBV2 and TRBJ2-2): EPEVTQTPSHQVTQMGQEVILRCVPISNHLYFYWYRQILGQKVEFLVSFYNNEISEKSEIFDDQFSVERPDGSNFTLKIRSTKLEDSAMYFCASSTGGAGGELFFGEGSRLTVL.